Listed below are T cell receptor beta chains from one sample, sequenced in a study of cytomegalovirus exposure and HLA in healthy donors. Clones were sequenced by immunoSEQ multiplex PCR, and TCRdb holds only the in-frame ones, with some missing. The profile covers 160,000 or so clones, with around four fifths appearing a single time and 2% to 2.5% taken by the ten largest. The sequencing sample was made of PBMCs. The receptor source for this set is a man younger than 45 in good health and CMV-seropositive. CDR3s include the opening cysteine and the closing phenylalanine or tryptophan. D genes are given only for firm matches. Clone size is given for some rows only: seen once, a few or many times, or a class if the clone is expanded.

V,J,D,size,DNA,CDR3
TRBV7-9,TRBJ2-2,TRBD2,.,TGTGCCAGCAGCTTCCGGCGGGGGGAGACCGGGGAGCTGTTTTTT,CASSFRRGETGELFF
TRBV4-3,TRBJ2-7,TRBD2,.,TGCGCCAGCAGCCAAGATCGGGGGGGGTTTGGCTACGAGCAGTACTTC,CASSQDRGGFGYEQYF
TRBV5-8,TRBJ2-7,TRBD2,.,TGTGCCAGCAGCCCCTACTTTGGGGGGGGGTCCTACGAGCAGTACTTC,CASSPYFGGGSYEQYF
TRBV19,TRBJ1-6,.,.,TGTGCCAGTAGTATAGGGAACAGATCGATTTATCCCCTCCACTTT,CASSIGNRSIYPLHF
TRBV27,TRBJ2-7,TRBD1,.,TGTGCCAGCAGTTACAGGGGACCCTACGAGCAGTACTTC,CASSYRGPYEQYF
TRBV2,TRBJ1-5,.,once,TGTGCCAGCGTATGGGTCCGGGGAAGCAATCAGCCCCAGCATTTT,CASVWVRGSNQPQHF
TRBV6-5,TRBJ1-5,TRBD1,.,TGTGCCAGCGGACAGGCGAGCAATCAGCCCCAGCATTTT,CASGQASNQPQHF
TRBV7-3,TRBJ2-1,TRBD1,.,TGTGCCAGCAGCTTCGGACAGGGCGCCTACAATGAGCAGTTCTTC,CASSFGQGAYNEQFF
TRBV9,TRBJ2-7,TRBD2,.,TGTGCCAGCAGCCCTGGGGGGGCCTACGAGCAGTACTTC,CASSPGGAYEQYF
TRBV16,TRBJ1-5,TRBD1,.,TGTGCCAGCAGTCAGTCCCGGGACAGGGGGCCGGGGCCCCAGCATTTT,CASSQSRDRGPGPQHF
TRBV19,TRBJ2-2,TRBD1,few,TGTGCCAGTAGCGGGACAGGGGGCACCGGGGAGCTGTTTTTT,CASSGTGGTGELFF
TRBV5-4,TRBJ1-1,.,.,TGTGCCAGCAGTCCCCTGTCGGGACAAGGGAACCCTGAAGCTTTCTTT,CASSPLSGQGNPEAFF
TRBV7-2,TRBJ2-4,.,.,TGTGCCAGCAGCGCCCGGACAGTTGACAAAAACATTCAGTACTTC,CASSARTVDKNIQYF
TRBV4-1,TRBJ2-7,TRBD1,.,TGCGCCAGCAGCCAAGAGAGGGACAGGGGACGCGGGCAGTACTTC,CASSQERDRGRGQYF
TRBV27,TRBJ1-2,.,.,TGTGCCAGCAGGAGCGGGGGACACTCCAGAGACCTTTATGGCTACACCTTC,CASRSGGHSRDLYGYTF
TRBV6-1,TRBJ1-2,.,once,TGTGCCAGCAGTGCGCGGGACCCTTTACTTTATGGCTACACCTTC,CASSARDPLLYGYTF
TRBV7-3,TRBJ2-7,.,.,TGTGCCAGCAGCTTCGGACAGCCACCCTACGAGCAGTACTTC,CASSFGQPPYEQYF
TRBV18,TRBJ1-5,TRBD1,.,TGTGCCAGCTCACCAGACAGGGTCAACCAGCCCCAGCATTTT,CASSPDRVNQPQHF
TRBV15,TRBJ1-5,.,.,TGTGCCACCAGCAGAGGAGAACAGCCCCAGCATTTT,CATSRGEQPQHF
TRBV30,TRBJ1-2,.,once,TGTGCCTGGAGTGAGCACATTAGCGACTATGGCTACACCTTC,CAWSEHISDYGYTF
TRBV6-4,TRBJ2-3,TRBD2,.,TGTGCCAGCAGTGACTCTAGCGGGGTTACAGATACGCAGTATTTT,CASSDSSGVTDTQYF
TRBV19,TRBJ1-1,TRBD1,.,TGTGCCAGTAGTCCTGGGACAGGGGGGAACACTGAAGCTTTCTTT,CASSPGTGGNTEAFF
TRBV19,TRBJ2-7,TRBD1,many,TGTGCCAGTAGTGCGGGACAGGACTACGAGCAGTACTTC,CASSAGQDYEQYF